The source of this TCR beta chain is a study of T cells in Graves' hyperthyroidism and ophthalmopathy. Study-wide results and limits: Ophthalmopathy stood apart from stable hyperthyroidism in a 13 V-J model.

V was pared by 6 bases and J by 11 bases, with 14 bases between. The length of the CDR3 is 13 residues. Germline V CDR1 and CDR2: SGHTA, FQGNSA. Details on this clonotype: Its antigen remains unknown.

TCR beta CDR3 region amplification was performed from RNA transcripts. The TCR CDR3 first-round RT-PCR relied on the HTBI primer set. TCRdb called the multiplex PCR reads again in MiXCR, with one record for every CDR3 protein. The data contain fewer than 650,000 distinct CDR3 sequences, around 43% of them singletons. The sequencing input was peripheral blood or thyroid tissue (not recorded which). The sequence derives from an adult woman with Graves' disease, either hyperthyroidism or ophthalmopathy (not recorded which). The gene calls are TRBV7-2 and TRBJ1-6; tentative D call: TRBD1 (5 bases). CDR3 nucleotides: TGTGCCAGCAGAATGGGGGAGGTTGCACCCCTCCACTTT. This translates into CASRMGEVAPLHF.